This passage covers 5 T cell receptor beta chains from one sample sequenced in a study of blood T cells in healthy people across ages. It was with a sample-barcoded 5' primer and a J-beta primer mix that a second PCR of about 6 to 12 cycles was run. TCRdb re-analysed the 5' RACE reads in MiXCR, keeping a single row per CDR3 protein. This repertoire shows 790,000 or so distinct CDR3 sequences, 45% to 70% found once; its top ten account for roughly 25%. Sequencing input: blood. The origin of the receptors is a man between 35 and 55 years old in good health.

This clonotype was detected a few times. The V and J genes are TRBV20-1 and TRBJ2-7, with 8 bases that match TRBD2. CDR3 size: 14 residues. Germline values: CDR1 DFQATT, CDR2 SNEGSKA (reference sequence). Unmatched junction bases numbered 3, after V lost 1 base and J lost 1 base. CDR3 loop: CSARAIAGSYEQYF. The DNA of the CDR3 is TGCAGTGCTAGAGCCATAGCGGGATCCTACGAGCAGTACTTC.

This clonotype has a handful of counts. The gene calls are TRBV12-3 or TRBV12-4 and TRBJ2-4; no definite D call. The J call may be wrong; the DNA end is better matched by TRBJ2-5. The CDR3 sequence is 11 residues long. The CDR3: CATRSQETQYF. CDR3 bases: TGTGCCACCCGGTCCCAAGAGACCCAGTACTTC.

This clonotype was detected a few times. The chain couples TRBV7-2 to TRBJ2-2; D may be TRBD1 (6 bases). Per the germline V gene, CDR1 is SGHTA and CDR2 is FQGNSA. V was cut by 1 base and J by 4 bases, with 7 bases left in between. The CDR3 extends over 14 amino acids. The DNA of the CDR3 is TGTGCCAGCAGCTTAGACAGGGCCACCGGGGAGCTGTTTTTT. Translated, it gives CASSLDRATGELFF.

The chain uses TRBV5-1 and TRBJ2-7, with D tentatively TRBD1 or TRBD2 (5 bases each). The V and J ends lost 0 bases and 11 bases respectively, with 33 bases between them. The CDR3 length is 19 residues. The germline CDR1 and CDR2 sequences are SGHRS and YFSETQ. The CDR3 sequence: CASSLVPRHDVCGGTREYF. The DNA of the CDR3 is TGCGCCAGCAGCTTGGTCCCCCGTCATGATGTGTGCGGTGGGACGCGCGAGTACTTC.

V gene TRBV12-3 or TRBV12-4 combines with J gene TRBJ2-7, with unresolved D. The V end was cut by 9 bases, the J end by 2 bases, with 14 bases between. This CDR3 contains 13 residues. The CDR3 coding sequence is TGTGCCAGTGCGACGCACCCGCCCTACGAGCAGTACTTC. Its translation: CASATHPPYEQYF.